This T cell receptor (beta chain) originates from a study of blood T cell repertoires in COVID-19. Looking at the study overall: Samples representing acute and convalescent COVID-19 were sourced from the United States, Italy and Spain.

Original processing notes: Cell counts per sample came from amplifying reference gene primers. The method was immunoSEQ multiplex PCR; TCRdb's version includes in-frame clones alone and lacks a portion of them. The DNA gave D and trimming, while V, J and clone size come from that table. The sample has nearly 300,000 clones; nearly 90% are singletons. This study enrolled people aged about 18 to 100 from around 26 US geographic areas. The study assigned cohorts using participant-reported clinical history. In germline, CDR1 is MGHRA, CDR2 YSYEKL. The CDR3 sequence is 16 residues long. With V trimmed by 4 bases and J by 2 bases, 9 bases remained unmatched. The sample holds a few counts of this clone.

The V gene is TRBV4-1, the J gene TRBJ2-5; 8 nucleotides match TRBD2. The specimen sequenced was PBMCs or T cells enriched from blood (not recorded which). The TCR sequence derives from a woman aged 50 to 60 who had been exposed to COVID-19. The CDR3 loop is CASSPIAGSPQETQYF. The CDR3 nucleotides read TGCGCCAGCAGCCCAATAGCGGGGAGCCCTCAAGAGACCCAGTACTTC.